This TCR beta chain was captured by sequencing in a study of regulatory T cells in long-lasting Graves disease. Study observations and caveats: Investigators studied peripheral blood only, not thyroid tissue. TCR diversity was lower in persistent Graves' patients than in newly diagnosed ones.

This CDR3 is 17 amino acids long. Looked up from germline, CDR1 is SGDLS and CDR2 is YYNGEE. The trim removed 3 bases at V and 8 bases at J, leaving 11 bases unmatched. Note on this clonotype: As yet, its antigen is unknown.

Construction of TCR beta libraries relied on iRepertoire HTBI primers and on Arm-PCR targeting CDR3 regions. One entry per CDR3 protein results from TCRdb running MiXCR on the multiplex PCR reads. The sample includes roughly 300,000 distinct CDR3 sequences, 15% to 20% of them seen just once. As to time point: persistent/refractory GD, antithyroid drugs over 5 years with positive TRAb. RNA extracted from PBMCs served as the sequencing template. The authors drew approximately 10 milliliters of peripheral blood into EDTA tubes. This chain connects TRBV9 to TRBJ2-2; the match to TRBD2 covers 12 bases. The sequenced sample was peripheral blood mononuclear cells (PBMCs), obtained when the disease was refractory, from a patient treated with antithyroid drugs. The receptor was derived from a female donor with Graves disease. The CDR3 here is CASSAIPGLAGPGELFF. Here the CDR3 DNA reads TGTGCCAGCAGCGCCATTCCGGGACTAGCGGGTCCGGGGGAGCTGTTTTTT.